What follows is one T cell receptor (beta chain) and its context. The antigen remains unidentified. These data belong to a study of PD-L1 blockade in urothelial cancer. The wider study: When patients started atezolizumab in about 2014, it was given at 1,200 mg intravenously every 3 weeks. The patients had undergone anywhere from 0 to 3 prior chemotherapy regimens. Study-level results: Enhanced expansion of tumor-associated blood clones at 3 weeks characterized durable-benefit patients.

Germline values: CDR1 SGHNT, CDR2 YYREEE (reference sequence). This CDR3 is built from 18 residues. V was clipped by 0 bases and J by 3 bases; unmatched bases: 13. Time point defined: pretreatment peripheral blood. The protocol was immunoSEQ multiplex PCR, while the TCRdb copy is restricted to in-frame clones and leaves out a portion. The data show tens of thousands of clones, less than 90% seen once. The input for sequencing was PBMCs, taken around atezolizumab (anti-PD-L1) treatment. The chain recombines TRBV5-4 with TRBJ2-7; 9 bases are a match to TRBD2. The TCR sequence derives from a woman aged 70-85 years with urothelial cancer. The CDR3 sequence is CASSLGIAGESSGYEQYF. In nucleotides, the CDR3 is TGTGCCAGCAGCTTGGGGATAGCGGGAGAGTCTAGCGGCTACGAGCAGTACTTC.